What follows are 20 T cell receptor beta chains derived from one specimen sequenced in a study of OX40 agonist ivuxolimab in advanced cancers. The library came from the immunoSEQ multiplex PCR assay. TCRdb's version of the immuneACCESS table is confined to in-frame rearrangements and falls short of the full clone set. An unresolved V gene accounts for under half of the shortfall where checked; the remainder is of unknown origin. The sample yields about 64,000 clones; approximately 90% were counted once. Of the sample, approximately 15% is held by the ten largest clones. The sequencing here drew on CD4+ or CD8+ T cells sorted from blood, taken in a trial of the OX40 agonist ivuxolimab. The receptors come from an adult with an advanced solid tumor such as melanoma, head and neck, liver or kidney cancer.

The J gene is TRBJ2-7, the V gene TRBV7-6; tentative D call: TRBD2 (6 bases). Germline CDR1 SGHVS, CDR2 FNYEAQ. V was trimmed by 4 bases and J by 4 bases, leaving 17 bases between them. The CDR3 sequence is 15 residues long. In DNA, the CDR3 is TGTGCCAGCAGCTCCCGGGAACGGGGGTATTACGAGCAGTACTTC. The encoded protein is CASSSRERGYYEQYF.

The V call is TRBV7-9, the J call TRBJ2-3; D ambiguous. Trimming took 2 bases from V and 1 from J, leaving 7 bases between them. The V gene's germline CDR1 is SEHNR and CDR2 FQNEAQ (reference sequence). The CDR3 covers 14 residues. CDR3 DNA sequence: TGTGCCAGCAGCTTAACCGGAGGCACAGATACGCAGTATTTT. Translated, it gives CASSLTGGTDTQYF. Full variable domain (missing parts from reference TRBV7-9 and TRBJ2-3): DTGVSQNPRHKITKRGQNVTFRCDPISEHNRLYWYRQTLGQGPEFLTYFQNEAQLEKSRLLSDRFSAERPKGSFSTLEIQRTEQGDSAMYLCASSLTGGTDTQYFGPGTRLTVL.

CDR3 in amino acids: CASSQPSTAYDYEQYF. For the CDR3, the DNA is TGCGCCAGCAGCCAACCCTCGACAGCGTACGACTACGAGCAGTACTTC. V and J are TRBV4-1 and TRBJ2-7, with D perhaps TRBD1 (5 bases). The CDR3 runs 16 residues. Per germline, CDR1 MGHRA and CDR2 YSYEKL. V was pared by 2 bases and J by 3 bases, with 17 bases between.

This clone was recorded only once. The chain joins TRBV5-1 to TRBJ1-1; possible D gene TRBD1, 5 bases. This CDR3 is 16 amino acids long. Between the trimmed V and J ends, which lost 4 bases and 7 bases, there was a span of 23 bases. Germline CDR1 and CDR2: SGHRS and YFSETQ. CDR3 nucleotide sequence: TGCGCCAGCAGCCCTCGTGACCGTGCGGGGCGAGATGAAGCTTTCTTT. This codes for CASSPRDRAGRDEAFF. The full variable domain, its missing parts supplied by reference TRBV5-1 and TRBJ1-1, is KAGVTQTPRYLIKTRGQQVTLSCSPISGHRSVSWYQQTPGQGLQFLFEYFSETQRNKGNFPGRFSGRQFSNSRSEMNVSTLELGDSALYLCASSPRDRAGRDEAFFGQGTRLTVV.

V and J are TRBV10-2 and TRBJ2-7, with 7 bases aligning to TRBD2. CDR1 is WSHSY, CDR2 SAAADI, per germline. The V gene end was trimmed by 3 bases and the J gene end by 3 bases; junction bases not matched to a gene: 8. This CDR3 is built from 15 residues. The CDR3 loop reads CASSDLPSGVYEQYF. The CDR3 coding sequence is TGCGCCAGCAGTGACCTTCCTAGCGGAGTCTACGAGCAGTACTTC.

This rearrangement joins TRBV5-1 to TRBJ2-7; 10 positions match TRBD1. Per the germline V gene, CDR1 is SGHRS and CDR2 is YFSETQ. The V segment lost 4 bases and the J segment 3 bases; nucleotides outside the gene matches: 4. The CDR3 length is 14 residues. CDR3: CASSIRTGGYEQYF. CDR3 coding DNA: TGCGCCAGCAGCATAAGGACAGGGGGCTACGAGCAGTACTTC. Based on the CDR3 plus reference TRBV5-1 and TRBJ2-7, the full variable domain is KAGVTQTPRYLIKTRGQQVTLSCSPISGHRSVSWYQQTPGQGLQFLFEYFSETQRNKGNFPGRFSGRQFSNSRSEMNVSTLELGDSALYLCASSIRTGGYEQYFGPGTRLTVT.

CDR3 sequence (DNA): TGTGCCAGCAGTTTCAGGGGAGATAGCAATCAGCCCCAGCATTTT. Translated: CASSFRGDSNQPQHF. The V gene is TRBV28, the J gene TRBJ1-5; TRBD1 might be the D (6 bases). Germline CDR1 reads MDHEN; CDR2 reads SYDVKM. Between the trimmed V and J ends, which lost 3 bases and 0 bases, there was a span of 9 bases. The CDR3 consists of 15 residues.

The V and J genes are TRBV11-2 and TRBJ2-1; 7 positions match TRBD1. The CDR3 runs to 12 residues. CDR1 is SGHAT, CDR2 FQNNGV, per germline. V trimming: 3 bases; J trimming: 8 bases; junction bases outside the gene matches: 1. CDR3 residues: CASSFDRDEQFF. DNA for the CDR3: TGTGCCAGCAGCTTCGACAGGGATGAGCAGTTCTTC.

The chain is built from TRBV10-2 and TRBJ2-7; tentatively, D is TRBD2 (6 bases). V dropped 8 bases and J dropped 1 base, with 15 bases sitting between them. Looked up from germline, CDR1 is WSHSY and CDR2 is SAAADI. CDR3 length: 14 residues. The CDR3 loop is CASRGAGTSYEQYF. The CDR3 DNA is TGCGCCAGCCGGGGTGCCGGGACTTCCTACGAGCAGTACTTC.

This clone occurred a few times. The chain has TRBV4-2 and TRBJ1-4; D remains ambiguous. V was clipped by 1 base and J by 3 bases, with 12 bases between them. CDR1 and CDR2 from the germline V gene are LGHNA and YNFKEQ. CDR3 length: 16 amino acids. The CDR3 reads CASSQGAQVSNEKLFF. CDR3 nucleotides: TGTGCCAGCAGCCAAGGGGCGCAGGTTTCTAATGAAAAACTGTTTTTT.

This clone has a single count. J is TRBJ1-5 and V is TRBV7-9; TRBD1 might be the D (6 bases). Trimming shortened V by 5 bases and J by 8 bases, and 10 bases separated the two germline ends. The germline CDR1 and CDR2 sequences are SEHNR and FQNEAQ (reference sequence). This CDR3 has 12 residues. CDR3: CASSRGAEPQHF. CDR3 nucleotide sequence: TGTGCCAGCAGCAGGGGGGCTGAGCCCCAGCATTTT. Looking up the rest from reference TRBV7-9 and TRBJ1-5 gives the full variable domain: DTGVSQNPRHKITKRGQNVTFRCDPISEHNRLYWYRQTLGQGPEFLTYFQNEAQLEKSRLLSDRFSAERPKGSFSTLEIQRTEQGDSAMYLCASSRGAEPQHFGDGTRLSIL.

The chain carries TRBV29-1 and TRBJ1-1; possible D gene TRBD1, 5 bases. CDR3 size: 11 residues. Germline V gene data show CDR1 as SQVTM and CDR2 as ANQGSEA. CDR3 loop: CGAGSNTEAFF. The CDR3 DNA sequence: TGCGGGGCAGGATCAAACACTGAAGCTTTCTTT.

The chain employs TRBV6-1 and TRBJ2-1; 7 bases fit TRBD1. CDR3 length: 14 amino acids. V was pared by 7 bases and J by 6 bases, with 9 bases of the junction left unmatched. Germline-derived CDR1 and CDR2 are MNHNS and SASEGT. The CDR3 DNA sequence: TGTGCCAGCAAGGGGGCAGGAGGCGTCAATGAGCAGTTCTTC. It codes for CASKGAGGVNEQFF.

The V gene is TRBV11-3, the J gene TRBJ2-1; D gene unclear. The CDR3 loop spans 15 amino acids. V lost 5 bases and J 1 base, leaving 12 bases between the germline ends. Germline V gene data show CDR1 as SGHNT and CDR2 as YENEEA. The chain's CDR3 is CASSPTRVSYNEQFF. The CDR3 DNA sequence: TGTGCCAGCAGCCCTACCCGGGTTTCCTACAATGAGCAGTTCTTC.

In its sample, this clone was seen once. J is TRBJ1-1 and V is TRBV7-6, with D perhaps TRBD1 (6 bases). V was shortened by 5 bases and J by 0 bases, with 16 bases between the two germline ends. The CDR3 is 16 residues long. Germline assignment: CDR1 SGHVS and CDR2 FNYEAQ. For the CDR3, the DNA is TGTGCCAGCAGCCTCAAAAGCGGGACATTGAACACTGAAGCTTTCTTT. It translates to CASSLKSGTLNTEAFF.

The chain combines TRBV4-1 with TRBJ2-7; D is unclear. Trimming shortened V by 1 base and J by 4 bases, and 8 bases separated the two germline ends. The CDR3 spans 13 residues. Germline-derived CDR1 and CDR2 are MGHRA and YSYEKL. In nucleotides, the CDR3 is TGCGCCAGCAGCCAAGGCCTTGGATACGAGCAGTACTTC. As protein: CASSQGLGYEQYF.

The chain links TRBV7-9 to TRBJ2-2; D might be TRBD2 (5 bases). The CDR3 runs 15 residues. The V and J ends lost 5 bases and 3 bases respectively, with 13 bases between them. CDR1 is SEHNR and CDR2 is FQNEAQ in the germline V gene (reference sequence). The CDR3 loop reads CASSPPSGYTGELFF. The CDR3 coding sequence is TGTGCCAGCAGCCCGCCCAGCGGCTACACCGGGGAGCTGTTTTTT.

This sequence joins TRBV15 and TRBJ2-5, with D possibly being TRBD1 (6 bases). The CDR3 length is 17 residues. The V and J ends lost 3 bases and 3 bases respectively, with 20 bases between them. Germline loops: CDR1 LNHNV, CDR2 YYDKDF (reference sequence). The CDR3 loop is CATSSGTRRGREETQYF. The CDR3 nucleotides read TGTGCCACCAGCAGCGGGACACGAAGGGGCCGAGAAGAGACCCAGTACTTC.

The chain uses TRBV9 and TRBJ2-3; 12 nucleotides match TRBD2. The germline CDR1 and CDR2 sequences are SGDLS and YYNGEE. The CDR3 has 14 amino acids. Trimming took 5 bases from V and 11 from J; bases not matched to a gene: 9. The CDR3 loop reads CASSDLAGGFRQYF. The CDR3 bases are TGTGCCAGCAGTGACCTAGCGGGAGGGTTCAGGCAGTATTTT.

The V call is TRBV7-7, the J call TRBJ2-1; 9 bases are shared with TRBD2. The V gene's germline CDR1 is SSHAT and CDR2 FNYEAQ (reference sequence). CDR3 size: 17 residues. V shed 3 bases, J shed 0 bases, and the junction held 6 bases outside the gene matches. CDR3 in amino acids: CASSFRSGRYSYNEQFF. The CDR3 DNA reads TGTGCCAGCAGCTTCCGTAGCGGGAGATACTCCTACAATGAGCAGTTCTTC.